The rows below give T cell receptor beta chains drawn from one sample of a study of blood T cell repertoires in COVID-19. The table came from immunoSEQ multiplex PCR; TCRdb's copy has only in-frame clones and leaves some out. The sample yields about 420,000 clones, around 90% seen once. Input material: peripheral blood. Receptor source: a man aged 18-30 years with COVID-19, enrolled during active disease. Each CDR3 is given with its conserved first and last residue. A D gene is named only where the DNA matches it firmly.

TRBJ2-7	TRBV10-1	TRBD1	CASSEGTGGYEQYF	TGCGCCAGCAGTGAGGGGACAGGGGGATACGAGCAGTACTTC
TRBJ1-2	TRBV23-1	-	CASRSGRGEGADGYTF	TGCGCCAGCAGAAGTGGCAGGGGTGAGGGTGCGGATGGCTACACCTTC
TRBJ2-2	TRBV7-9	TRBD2	CAIERGGRNTGELFF	TGTGCCATCGAGAGGGGCGGGAGGAACACCGGGGAGCTGTTTTTT
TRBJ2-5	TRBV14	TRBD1	CASSLSQGAFLLQETQYF	TGTGCCAGCAGCCTGTCACAGGGGGCCTTCCTTCTCCAAGAGACCCAGTACTTC
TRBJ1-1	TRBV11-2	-	CASMGLVTEAFF	TGTGCCAGTATGGGACTTGTGACTGAAGCTTTCTTT
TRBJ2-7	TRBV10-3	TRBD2	CAISEFSGGTYEQYF	TGTGCCATCAGTGAGTTCAGCGGGGGGACCTACGAGCAGTACTTC
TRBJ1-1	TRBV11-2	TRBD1	CASSPDRGLAFF	TGTGCCAGCAGCCCCGACAGGGGTCTCGCTTTCTTT
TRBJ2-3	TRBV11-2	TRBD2	CASSLVTGGDTQYF	TGTGCCAGCAGCCTCGTGACGGGGGGGGATACGCAGTATTTT
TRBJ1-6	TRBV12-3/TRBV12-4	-	CASTAGNSPLHF	TGTGCCAGCACGGCAGGGAATTCACCCCTCCACTTT
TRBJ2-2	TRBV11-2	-	CASSPDTGELFF	TGTGCCAGCAGCCCCGACACCGGGGAGCTGTTTTTT
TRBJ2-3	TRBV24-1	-	CATRGADTQYF	TGTGCCACCAGAGGGGCAGATACGCAGTATTTT
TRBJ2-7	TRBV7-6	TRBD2	CASSLSGGYEQYF	TGTGCCAGCAGCCTTAGCGGGGGCTACGAGCAGTACTTC
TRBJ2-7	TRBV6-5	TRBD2	CASSGLAGSYEQYF	TGTGCCAGCAGCGGACTAGCGGGGTCCTACGAGCAGTACTTC
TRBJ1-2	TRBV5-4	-	CASSLAATSSYGYTF	TGTGCCAGCAGCTTGGCTGCGACTTCTTCCTATGGCTACACCTTC
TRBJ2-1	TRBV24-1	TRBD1	CATSATRGQGTNEQFF	TGTGCCACCAGTGCAACCAGAGGACAGGGCACCAATGAGCAGTTCTTC
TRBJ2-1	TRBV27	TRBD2	CASRKLAGGKSSYNEQFF	TGTGCCAGCAGAAAACTAGCGGGAGGGAAGAGCTCCTACAATGAGCAGTTCTTC
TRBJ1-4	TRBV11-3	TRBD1	CASSLGQAATNEKLFF	TGTGCCAGCAGCTTGGGACAGGCCGCAACTAATGAAAAACTGTTTTTT
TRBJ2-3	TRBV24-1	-	CATSDFRQGEDTQYF	TGTGCCACCAGTGATTTCAGGCAGGGTGAAGATACGCAGTATTTT
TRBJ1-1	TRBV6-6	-	CASSYEVGRTEAFF	TGTGCCAGCAGTTACGAGGTCGGTCGGACTGAAGCTTTCTTT
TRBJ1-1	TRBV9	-	CASKRGMNTEAFF	TGTGCCAGCAAGAGAGGTATGAACACTGAAGCTTTCTTT
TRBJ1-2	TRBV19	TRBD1	CASSVTGTGAYGYTF	TGTGCCAGTAGTGTTACCGGGACAGGGGCTTATGGCTACACCTTC